This is a list of T cell receptor beta chains from one sample in a study of CD8+ T cells in alopecia areata. Repertoires were generated with immunoSEQ multiplex PCR, while TCRdb's copy carries only in-frame clones and drops some. The data contain approximately 200,000 clones, about three fifths of them seen just once; the ten biggest clones take up approximately 3.5%. Sample: CD4+ T cells sorted from blood, taken at week 4, from a patient treated with tofacitinib. The receptors originated from a human donor with alopecia areata. The CDR3 runs from the conserved cysteine through the conserved F or W. The D gene is left open where the match is weak. Size tells how often a clone was seen (once, few, many) or the class of an expanded clone, and some rows leave it out.

V,J,D,size,DNA,CDR3
TRBV29-1,TRBJ2-5,-,-,TGCAGCGCTGAAAAAGGGCCCAAGACCCAGTACTTC,CSAEKGPKTQYF
TRBV7-9,TRBJ2-5,TRBD1,-,TGTGCCAGCAGACGACAGGGGGCCGGGACCCAGTACTTC,CASRRQGAGTQYF
TRBV9,TRBJ2-3,TRBD2,-,TGTGCCAGCAGCGTAGGAACTAGCGGGGGTTACACAGATACGCAGTATTTT,CASSVGTSGGYTDTQYF
TRBV29-1,TRBJ1-1,-,-,TGCAGGGGTTCTGAGGACTCGTGGAACACTGAAGCTTTCTTT,CRGSEDSWNTEAFF
TRBV5-1,TRBJ2-7,-,-,TGCGCCAGCAGCTCTCACGGTTCCCTTTACGAGCAGTACTTC,CASSSHGSLYEQYF
TRBV30,TRBJ2-1,-,-,TGTGCCTGGAGCGAGTTGAAGCTCCCCTACAATGAGCAGTTCTTC,CAWSELKLPYNEQFF
TRBV30,TRBJ1-1,-,once,TGTGCCTGGAGTCGGGACGCTGACACTGAAGCTTTCTTT,CAWSRDADTEAFF
TRBV10-2,TRBJ2-5,TRBD2,-,TGCGCCAGCAGACTAGCGGGGGGGCCCTGGGAGACCCAGTACTTC,CASRLAGGPWETQYF
TRBV4-1,TRBJ2-1,-,-,TGCGCCAGCAGCCAAGGGGGACTGACCTACAATGAGCAGTTCTTC,CASSQGGLTYNEQFF
TRBV27,TRBJ1-5,TRBD1,-,TGTGCCAGCAGTTACAGGGGAGGGAAGCGTCAGCCCCAGCATTTT,CASSYRGGKRQPQHF
TRBV29-1,TRBJ2-5,-,-,TGCAGCGTTGTGCCGGGGCGCCAAGAGACCCAGTACTTC,CSVVPGRQETQYF
TRBV6-5,TRBJ1-4,TRBD1,-,TGTGCCAGCAGTTCCACAGGGGAGGGTGAAAAACTGTTTTTT,CASSSTGEGEKLFF
TRBV30,TRBJ1-2,TRBD1,once,TGTGCCTGGACCTGGGACAGAAGCTATGGCTACACCTTC,CAWTWDRSYGYTF
TRBV6-6,TRBJ2-1,TRBD2,few,TGTGCCAGCAGTCCTCCGGGACTAGCGGTACGTGAGCAGTTCTTC,CASSPPGLAVREQFF
TRBV2,TRBJ2-5,TRBD2,-,TGTGCCAGCAGCAGCGGGGGGGCCCCTCCAGAGACCCAGTACTTC,CASSSGGAPPETQYF
TRBV30,TRBJ1-5,TRBD1,-,TGTGCCTGGAGTCGGACAGGCCCCAGTCAGCCCCAGCATTTT,CAWSRTGPSQPQHF
TRBV27,TRBJ2-1,-,-,TGTGCCAGCTCGCCAAGGGCGTCGGGTCGGCAGTTCTTC,CASSPRASGRQFF
TRBV30,TRBJ1-1,TRBD1,-,TGTGCCTGGAGGAGACAGGGAAACCAAGTTGAAGCTTTCTTT,CAWRRQGNQVEAFF
TRBV5-4,TRBJ2-7,TRBD2,-,TGTGCCAGCAGCGGAGGGGGACTAGCAAACTCCTACGAGCAGTACTTC,CASSGGGLANSYEQYF
TRBV11-2,TRBJ2-7,-,few,TGTGCCAGCAGCCCCGTCATTGCGGGTTCGGCCTACGAGCAGTACTTC,CASSPVIAGSAYEQYF
TRBV4-2,TRBJ1-2,-,-,TGTGCCAGCAGCCAAGATACCGTTAACTATGGCTACACCTTC,CASSQDTVNYGYTF
TRBV4-1,TRBJ1-6,-,-,TGCGCCAGCAGTTCAGGCCATCGGGCCTCACCCCTCCACTTT,CASSSGHRASPLHF
TRBV29-1,TRBJ1-2,-,few,TGCAGCGTTGGGCAGGGGAACTATGGCTACACCTTC,CSVGQGNYGYTF
TRBV27,TRBJ1-1,-,once,TGTGCCAGCAGTCTCTTGGCAGCCGGGAACACTGAAGCTTTCTTT,CASSLLAAGNTEAFF
TRBV29-1,TRBJ2-1,TRBD1,-,TGCGGACGGACAGGGCCTCTCAATGAGCAGTTCTTC,CGRTGPLNEQFF
TRBV30,TRBJ1-6,-,once,TGTGCCTGGAGTGTACGGAGGCCAGGGAATTCACCCCTCCACTTT,CAWSVRRPGNSPLHF
TRBV29-1,TRBJ2-5,-,-,TGCAGCGTTAGACAGGTGATGTACCAAGAGACCCAGTACTTC,CSVRQVMYQETQYF
TRBV5-4,TRBJ2-1,TRBD2,-,TGTGCCAGCAGCTACACTAGCGGGGGAGATGAGCAGTTCTTC,CASSYTSGGDEQFF
TRBV27,TRBJ2-5,-,-,TGTGCCAGCAGTTTTGGCTCGGTAGAGACCCAGTACTTC,CASSFGSVETQYF
TRBV5-4,TRBJ1-2,-,-,TGTGCCAGCAGCTTGGGAGCCCGGGAAGTATCCTCCTATGGCTACACCTTC,CASSLGAREVSSYGYTF
TRBV7-6,TRBJ2-1,TRBD2,-,TGTGCCAGCAGCTTAGGGGCTAGCGGAAACAATGAGCAGTTCTTC,CASSLGASGNNEQFF
TRBV29-1,TRBJ2-3,-,-,TGCAGCGTTGAAGCCAGCACAGATACGCAGTATTTT,CSVEASTDTQYF
TRBV4-1,TRBJ2-7,TRBD2,-,TGCGCCAGCAGCCCAAGAGAGTTAGCGGGCTCCTACGAGCAGTACTTC,CASSPRELAGSYEQYF
TRBV5-6,TRBJ2-5,-,-,TGTGCCAGCAGAATGGTGGAGGGGCCGGAGACCCAGTACTTC,CASRMVEGPETQYF
TRBV2,TRBJ1-5,-,-,TGTGCCAGCAGTGAAGAAGGCGGGGATCAGCCCCAGCATTTT,CASSEEGGDQPQHF
TRBV28,TRBJ2-2,-,few,TGTGCCAGCAGCAGGACGGGGCGACGCACCGGGGAGCTGTTTTTT,CASSRTGRRTGELFF